This T cell receptor (beta chain) emerged from a study of CD8+ T cells in alopecia areata. Turning to the study itself: Tofacitinib was given for 6 to 18 months, then stopped for 6 months.

cDNA serving as the sequencing template came from extracted, reverse transcribed RNA. The repertoire was sequenced with immunoSEQ multiplex PCR; TCRdb's copy has only in-frame clones and lacks some. The sample holds about 15,000 clones, approximately 54% seen once. In alopecia areata patients, both lesional scalp punch biopsies and peripheral blood were collected. The CDR3 loop spans 12 amino acids. Germline CDR1 SNHLY, CDR2 FYNNEI. Trimming removed 7 bases at V and 6 bases at J, with 9 bases between. Concerning this clone: The antigen is unknown.

Study-level points and caveats: Unlike in mice, where it was clearer, TCR sharing across patients was less clear, possibly HLA-related.

The genes are TRBV2 and TRBJ2-2; D is uncertain. This receptor was taken from a human donor with alopecia areata. Sequencing was carried out using skin. In DNA, the CDR3 is TGTGCCAGCAAACGGGCCTCCGGGGAGCTGTTTTTT. Translating gives CASKRASGELFF.